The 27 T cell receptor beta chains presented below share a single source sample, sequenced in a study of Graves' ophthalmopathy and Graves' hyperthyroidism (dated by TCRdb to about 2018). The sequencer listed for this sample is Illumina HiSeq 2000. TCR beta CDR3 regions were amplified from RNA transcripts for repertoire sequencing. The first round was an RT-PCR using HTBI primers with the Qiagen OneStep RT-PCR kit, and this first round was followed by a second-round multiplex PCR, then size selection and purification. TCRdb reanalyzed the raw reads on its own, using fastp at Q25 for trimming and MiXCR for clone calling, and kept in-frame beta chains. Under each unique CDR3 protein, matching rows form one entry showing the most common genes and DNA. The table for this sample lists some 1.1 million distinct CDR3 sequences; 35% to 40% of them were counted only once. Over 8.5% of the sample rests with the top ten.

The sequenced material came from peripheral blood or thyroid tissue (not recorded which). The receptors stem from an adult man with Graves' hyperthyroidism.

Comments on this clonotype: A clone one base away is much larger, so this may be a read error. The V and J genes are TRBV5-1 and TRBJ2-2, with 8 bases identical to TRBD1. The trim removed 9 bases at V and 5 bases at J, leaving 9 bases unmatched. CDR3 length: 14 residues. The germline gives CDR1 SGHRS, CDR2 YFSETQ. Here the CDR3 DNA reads TGCGCCACCCCAAAGGACAGGGATACCGGGGAGCTGTTTTTT. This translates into CATPKDRDTGELFF.

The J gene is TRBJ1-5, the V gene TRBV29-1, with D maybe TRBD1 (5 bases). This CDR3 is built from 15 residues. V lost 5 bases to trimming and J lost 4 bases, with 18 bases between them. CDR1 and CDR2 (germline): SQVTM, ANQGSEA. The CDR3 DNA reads TGCAGCGTTAATGGGCAGGGAGCGGAGAATCAGCCCCAGCATTTT. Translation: CSVNGQGAENQPQHF.

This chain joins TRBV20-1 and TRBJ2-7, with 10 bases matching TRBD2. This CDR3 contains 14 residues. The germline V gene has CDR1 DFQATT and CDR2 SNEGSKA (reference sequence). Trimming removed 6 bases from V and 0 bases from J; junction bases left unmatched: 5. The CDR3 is CSAQLAGSSYEQYF. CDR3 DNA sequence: TGCAGTGCCCAACTAGCGGGGAGCTCCTACGAGCAGTACTTC.

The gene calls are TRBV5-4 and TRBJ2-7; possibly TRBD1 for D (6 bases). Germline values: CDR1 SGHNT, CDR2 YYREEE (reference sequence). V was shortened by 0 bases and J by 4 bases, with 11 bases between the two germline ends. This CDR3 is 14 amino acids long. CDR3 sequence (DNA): TGTGCCAGCAGCTTGGGGACAGACTATTACGAGCAGTACTTC. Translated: CASSLGTDYYEQYF. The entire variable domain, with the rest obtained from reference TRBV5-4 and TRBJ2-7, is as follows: ETGVTQSPTHLIKTRGQQVTLRCSSQSGHNTVSWYQQALGQGPQFIFQYYREEENGRGNFPPRFSGLQFPNYSSELNVNALELDDSALYLCASSLGTDYYEQYFGPGTRLTVT.

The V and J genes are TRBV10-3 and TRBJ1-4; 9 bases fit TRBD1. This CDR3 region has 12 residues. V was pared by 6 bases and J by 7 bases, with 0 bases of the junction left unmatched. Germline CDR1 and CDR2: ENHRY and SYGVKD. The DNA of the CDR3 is TGTGCCATCAGGGACAGGGGTGAAAAACTGTTTTTT. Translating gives CAIRDRGEKLFF.

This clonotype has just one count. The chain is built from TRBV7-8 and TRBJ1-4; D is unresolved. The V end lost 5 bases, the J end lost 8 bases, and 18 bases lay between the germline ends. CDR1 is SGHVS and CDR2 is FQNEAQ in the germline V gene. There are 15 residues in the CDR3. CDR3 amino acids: CASSPRRTSEEKLFF. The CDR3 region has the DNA TGTGCCAGCAGCCCCCGGCGGACTAGCGAGGAAAAACTGTTTTTT.

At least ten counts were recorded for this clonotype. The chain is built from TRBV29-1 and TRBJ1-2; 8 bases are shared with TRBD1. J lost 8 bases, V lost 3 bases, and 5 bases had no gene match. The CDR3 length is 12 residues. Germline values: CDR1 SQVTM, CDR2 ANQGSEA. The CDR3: CSVEQGAGGYTF. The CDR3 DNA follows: TGCAGCGTTGAGCAGGGGGCAGGAGGCTACACCTTC.

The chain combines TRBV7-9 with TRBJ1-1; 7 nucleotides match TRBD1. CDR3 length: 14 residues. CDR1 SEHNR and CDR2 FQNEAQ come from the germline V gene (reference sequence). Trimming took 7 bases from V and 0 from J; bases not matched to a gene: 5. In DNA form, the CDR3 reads TGTGCCAGCACCACGACAGGGATGAACACTGAAGCTTTCTTT. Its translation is CASTTTGMNTEAFF. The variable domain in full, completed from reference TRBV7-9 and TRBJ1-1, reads DTGVSQNPRHKITKRGQNVTFRCDPISEHNRLYWYRQTLGQGPEFLTYFQNEAQLEKSRLLSDRFSAERPKGSFSTLEIQRTEQGDSAMYLCASTTTGMNTEAFFGQGTRLTVV.

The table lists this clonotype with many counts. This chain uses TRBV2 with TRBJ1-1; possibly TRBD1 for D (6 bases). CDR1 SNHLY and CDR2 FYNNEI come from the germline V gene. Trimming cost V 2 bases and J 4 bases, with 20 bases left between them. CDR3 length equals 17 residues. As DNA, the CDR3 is TGTGCCAGCAGTGAATGGGACACCCTCGGTTGGGGCACTGAAGCTTTCTTT. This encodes CASSEWDTLGWGTEAFF.

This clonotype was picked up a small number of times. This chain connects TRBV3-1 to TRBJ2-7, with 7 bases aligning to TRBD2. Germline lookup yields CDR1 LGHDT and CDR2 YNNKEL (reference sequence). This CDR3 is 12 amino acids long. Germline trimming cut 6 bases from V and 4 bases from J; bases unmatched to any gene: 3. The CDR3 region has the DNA TGTGCCAGCAGGACTAGCCGATACGAGCAGTACTTC. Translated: CASRTSRYEQYF.

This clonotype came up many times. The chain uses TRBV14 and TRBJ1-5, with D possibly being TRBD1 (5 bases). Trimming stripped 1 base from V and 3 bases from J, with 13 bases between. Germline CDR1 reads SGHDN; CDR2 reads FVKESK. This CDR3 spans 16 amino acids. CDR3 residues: CASSQAEDRHNQPQHF. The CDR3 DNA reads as TGTGCCAGCAGCCAAGCGGAAGACAGACACAATCAGCCCCAGCATTTT.

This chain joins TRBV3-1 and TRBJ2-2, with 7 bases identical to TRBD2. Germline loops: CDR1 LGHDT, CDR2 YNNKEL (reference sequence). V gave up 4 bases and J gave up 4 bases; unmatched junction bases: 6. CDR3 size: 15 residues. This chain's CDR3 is CASSPVGGSTGELFF. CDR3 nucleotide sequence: TGTGCCAGCAGCCCCGTCGGGGGGAGCACCGGGGAGCTGTTTTTT.

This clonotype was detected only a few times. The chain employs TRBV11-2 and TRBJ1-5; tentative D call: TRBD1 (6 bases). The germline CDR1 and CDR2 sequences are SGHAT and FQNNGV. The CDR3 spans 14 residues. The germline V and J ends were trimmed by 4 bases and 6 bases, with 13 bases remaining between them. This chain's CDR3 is CASSSTGRGQPQHF. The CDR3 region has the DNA TGTGCCAGCAGCTCCACAGGGAGAGGTCAGCCCCAGCATTTT.

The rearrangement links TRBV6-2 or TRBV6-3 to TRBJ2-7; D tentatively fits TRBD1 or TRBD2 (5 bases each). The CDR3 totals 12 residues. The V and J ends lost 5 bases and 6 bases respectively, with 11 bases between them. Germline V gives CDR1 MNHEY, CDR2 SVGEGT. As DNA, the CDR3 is TGTGCCAGCAGTAGGGGACCGGTCGAGCAGTACTTC. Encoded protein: CASSRGPVEQYF.

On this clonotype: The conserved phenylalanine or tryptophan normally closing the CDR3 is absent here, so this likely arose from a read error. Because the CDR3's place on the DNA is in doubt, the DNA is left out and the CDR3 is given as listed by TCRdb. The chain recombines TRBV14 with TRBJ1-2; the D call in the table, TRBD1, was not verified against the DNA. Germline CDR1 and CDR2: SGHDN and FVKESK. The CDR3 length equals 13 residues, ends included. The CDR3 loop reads CASSRLSGTAISI.

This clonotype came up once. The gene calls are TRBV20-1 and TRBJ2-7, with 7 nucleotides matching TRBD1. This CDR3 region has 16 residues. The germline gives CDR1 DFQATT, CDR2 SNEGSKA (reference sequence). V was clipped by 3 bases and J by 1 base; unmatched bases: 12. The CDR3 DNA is TGCAGTGCTAGTTTATACCGGGACAGACCTTCCTACGAGCAGTACTTC. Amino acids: CSASLYRDRPSYEQYF.

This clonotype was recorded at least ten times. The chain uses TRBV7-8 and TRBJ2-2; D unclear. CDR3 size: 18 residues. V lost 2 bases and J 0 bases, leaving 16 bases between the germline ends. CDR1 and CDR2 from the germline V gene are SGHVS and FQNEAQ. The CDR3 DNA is TGTGCCAGCAGCTTACGTATTTTGGGCAGTACGAACACCGGGGAGCTGTTTTTT. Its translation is CASSLRILGSTNTGELFF.

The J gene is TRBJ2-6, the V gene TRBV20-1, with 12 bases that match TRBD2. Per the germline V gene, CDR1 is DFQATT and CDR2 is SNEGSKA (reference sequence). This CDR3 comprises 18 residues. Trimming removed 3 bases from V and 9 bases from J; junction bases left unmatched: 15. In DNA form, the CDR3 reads TGCAGTGCTAGTTTGTCTAGCGGGGGGGCCCCCCTAAACAACGTCCTGACTTTC. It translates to CSASLSSGGAPLNNVLTF.

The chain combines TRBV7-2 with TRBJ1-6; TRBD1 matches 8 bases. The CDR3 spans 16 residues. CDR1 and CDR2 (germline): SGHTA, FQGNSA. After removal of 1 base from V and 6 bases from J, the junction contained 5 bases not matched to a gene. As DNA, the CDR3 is TGTGCCAGCAGCTTAGTAGGTGGACAGGGTAATTCACCCCTCCACTTT. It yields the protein CASSLVGGQGNSPLHF.

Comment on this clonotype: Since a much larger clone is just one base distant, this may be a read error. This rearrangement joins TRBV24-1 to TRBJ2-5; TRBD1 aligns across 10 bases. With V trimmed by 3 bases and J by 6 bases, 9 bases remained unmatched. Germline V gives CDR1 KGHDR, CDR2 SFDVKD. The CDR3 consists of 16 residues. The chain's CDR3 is CATSDLPGQGWQTQYF. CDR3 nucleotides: TGTGCCACCAGTGATCTACCGGGACAGGGGTGGCAGACCCAGTACTTC.

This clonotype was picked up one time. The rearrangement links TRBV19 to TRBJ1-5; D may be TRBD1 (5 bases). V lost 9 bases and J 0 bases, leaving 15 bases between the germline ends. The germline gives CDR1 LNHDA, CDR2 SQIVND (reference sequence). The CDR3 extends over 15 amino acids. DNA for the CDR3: TGTGCCAGCCGGTGGGGCCTAGATAGCAATCAGCCCCAGCATTTT. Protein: CASRWGLDSNQPQHF.

CDR3 DNA: TGTGCCAGCAGCTTAGGACAGGGGATGTATAATTCACCCCTCCACTTT. Residues: CASSLGQGMYNSPLHF. V gene TRBV13 combines with J gene TRBJ1-6; 7 positions match TRBD1. The CDR3 consists of 16 residues. Germline V lookup: CDR1 PRHDT, CDR2 FYEKMQ (reference sequence). Trimming at V came to 0 bases and at J to 4 bases, leaving 3 bases not matched to a gene. The variable domain in full, completed from reference TRBV13 and TRBJ1-6, reads AAGVIQSPRHLIKEKRETATLKCYPIPRHDTVYWYQQGPGQDPQFLISFYEKMQSDKGSIPDRFSAQQFSDYHSELNMSSLELGDSALYFCASSLGQGMYNSPLHFGNGTRLTVT.

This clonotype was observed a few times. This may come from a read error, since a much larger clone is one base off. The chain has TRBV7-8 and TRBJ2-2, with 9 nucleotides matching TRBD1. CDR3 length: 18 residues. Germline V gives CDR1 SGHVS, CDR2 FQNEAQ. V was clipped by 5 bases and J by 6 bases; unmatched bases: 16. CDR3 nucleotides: TGTGCCAGCAGCCCGACCGGGACAGGGCGGAGGGTGTCCGGGGAGCTGTTTTTT. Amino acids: CASSPTGTGRRVSGELFF.

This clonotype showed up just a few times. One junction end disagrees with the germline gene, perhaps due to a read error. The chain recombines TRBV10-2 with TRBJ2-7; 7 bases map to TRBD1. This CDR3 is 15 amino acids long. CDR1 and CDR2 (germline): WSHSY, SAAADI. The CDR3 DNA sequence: TGTGCCAGCAGTTACTCGGACAGGAGGTACTACGAGCAGTACTTC. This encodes CASSYSDRRYYEQYF.

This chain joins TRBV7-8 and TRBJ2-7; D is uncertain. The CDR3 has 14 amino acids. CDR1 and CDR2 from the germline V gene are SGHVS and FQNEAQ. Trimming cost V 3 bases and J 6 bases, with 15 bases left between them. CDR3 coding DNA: TGTGCCAGCAGCTTGCGCGAGATAAGGTCCGAGCAGTACTTC. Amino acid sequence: CASSLREIRSEQYF.

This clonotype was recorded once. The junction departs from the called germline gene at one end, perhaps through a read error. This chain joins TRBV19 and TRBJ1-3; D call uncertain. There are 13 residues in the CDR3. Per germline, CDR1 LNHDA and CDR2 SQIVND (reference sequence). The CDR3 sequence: CASSADARNTMYF. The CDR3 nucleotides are TGTGCCAGCAGCGCGGATGCCCGAAACACCATGTATTTT.

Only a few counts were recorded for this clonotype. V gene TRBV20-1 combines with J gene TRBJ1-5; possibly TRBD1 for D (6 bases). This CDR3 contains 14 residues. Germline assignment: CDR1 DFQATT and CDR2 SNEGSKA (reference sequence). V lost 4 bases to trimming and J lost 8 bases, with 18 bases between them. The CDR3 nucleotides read TGCAGTGCTACCCCACAGGGATTGAGGGAGCCCCAGCATTTT. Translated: CSATPQGLREPQHF.